The rows below give T cell receptor beta chains drawn from one sample of a study of blood T cells in healthy people across ages. TCRdb independently ran MiXCR on the 5' RACE reads; one entry per CDR3 protein. The sample holds 800,000 to 900,000 distinct CDR3 sequences; under 80% are singletons and the top ten take roughly a quarter. The sample taken for sequencing was blood. The origin of the receptors is a man aged 25 to 40 in good health. The conserved cysteine and the conserved F or W are not part of the CDR3 here. The D gene is left open where the match is weak. Expanded clones get a size class; other rows say once, few or many, or leave the size out.

TRBV12-3/TRBV12-4	TRBJ1-4	.	.	10	ASSLSREKLF
TRBV20-1	.	.	TRBD2	17	SARDWSSGGARAYNEQY
TRBV12-3/TRBV12-4	TRBJ2-4	.	.	12	ASSLLQDKNIQY
TRBV6-2/TRBV6-3	TRBJ2-1	.	TRBD2	15	ASIPLRRASGGNEQF
TRBV27	TRBJ2-5	.	.	11	ASTSGYQETQY
TRBV27	TRBJ2-1	.	TRBD2	11	ASSWEGRNEQF
TRBV12-3/TRBV12-4	TRBJ1-2	.	TRBD1	12	ASSGRGFDFGYT
TRBV4-3	TRBJ1-2	few	.	13	ASSLTGYGNYGYT
TRBV9	TRBJ2-5	.	TRBD2	14	ASTTSGGSPWETQY
TRBV4-2	TRBJ2-7	.	.	15	ASSQVLPSLIDHEQY
TRBV4-3	TRBJ2-1	.	.	12	ASSSGGVMGEQF
TRBV7-9	TRBJ1-2	.	.	11	ASSRDADYGYT
TRBV11-2	TRBJ2-4	.	.	13	ASSTWGEAKNIQY
TRBV5-1	TRBJ1-1	once	.	13	ASSLAATTNTEAF
TRBV29-1	TRBJ1-4	.	.	12	SVETAGGYEKLF
TRBV12-3/TRBV12-4	TRBJ1-6	.	.	14	ASIPPGAGANSPLH
TRBV4-2	TRBJ1-4	.	.	14	ASSQDTSGTNEKLF
TRBV7-2	TRBJ2-5	.	TRBD2	14	ASSPQGRGEQETQY
TRBV28	TRBJ2-5	.	TRBD2	14	ASRSLTSGGIKTQY
TRBV20-1	TRBJ2-1	.	.	10	SARRQQETQF
TRBV12-3/TRBV12-4	TRBJ2-1	.	TRBD2	12	ASSSTSDADEQF
TRBV7-7	TRBJ2-5	.	TRBD2	14	ASSLRLAGRQETQY
TRBV20-1	TRBJ2-5	many	TRBD1	11	SARDGTGRAQY
TRBV4-1	.	.	TRBD1	15	ASSPYPRGQASHEQY
TRBV28	TRBJ2-7	few	.	14	ASSFSLSGLSYEQY
TRBV12-3/TRBV12-4	TRBJ1-2	few	.	11	ASSQQVDYGYT
TRBV4-2	TRBJ2-1	few	.	9	ATQAEGQQF
TRBV4-3	TRBJ2-3	.	TRBD1	16	ASSQDYMGQGQADTQY
TRBV5-1	TRBJ1-4	.	TRBD1	14	ASSSDRATTNEKLF
TRBV3-1	TRBJ2-6	.	TRBD2	10	ASRGGSNVLT
TRBV5-6	TRBJ2-6	many	.	15	ASSLEFWQSGANVLT
TRBV12-3/TRBV12-4	TRBJ2-1	.	TRBD2	12	ASSLGGGVNERF
TRBV4-1	TRBJ2-3	.	TRBD1	15	ASSHPGTGPITDTQY
TRBV4-3	.	once	.	13	ASSRDLVTGYEQY
TRBV7-9	TRBJ1-2	few	.	11	ASSLPVDYGYT
TRBV20-1	TRBJ2-3	.	TRBD1	15	SARPTWTGLSTDTQY
TRBV5-5	.	few	.	11	ASSLQDSYEQY
TRBV13	TRBJ1-6	.	.	10	ASSLGPAPLH
TRBV7-2	TRBJ1-2	.	TRBD1	15	ASSLALTGTGGYGYT
TRBV4-3	TRBJ2-1	.	.	16	ASSQVWRGLSSYNEQF
TRBV13	TRBJ2-1	.	TRBD2	14	ASSLMGLAGRFEQF